The sequence of this TCR beta chain was determined in a study of T cells in Graves' hyperthyroidism and ophthalmopathy. Study results and caveats: The model foresaw ophthalmopathy a median roughly 6 months prior to onset. The blood repertoire included most of the expanded thyroid clonotypes above 0.001.

Germline values: CDR1 SNHLY, CDR2 FYNNEI. Trimming shortened V by 4 bases and J by 9 bases, and 13 bases separated the two germline ends. The CDR3 is 14 amino acids. Note on this clonotype: Its matching antigen is unknown.

A patient was excluded if there was uncontrolled infection, other autoimmune disease, pregnancy or lactation. Diagnoses were established using clinical symptoms, serum thyroxine and TRAb, thyroid ultrasound and orbital computed tomography. Amplified regions were TCR beta CDR3 sequences from RNA transcripts. Using the HTBI primer set, a first-round RT-PCR was run on the TCR CDR3. Using its own MiXCR run on the multiplex PCR reads, TCRdb lists one record per CDR3 protein. The sample consists of about 640,000 distinct CDR3 sequences, just under 45% of them appearing once. The chain uses TRBV2 and TRBJ1-6; D is undetermined. The sample comprised peripheral blood or thyroid tissue (not recorded which). The TCR comes from an adult man with Graves' disease, either hyperthyroidism or ophthalmopathy (not recorded which). CDR3 region: CASSVGHSSSPLHF. For the CDR3, the DNA is TGTGCCAGCAGTGTAGGCCATAGTAGTTCACCCCTCCACTTT.